This TCR beta chain was retrieved from a study of T cells in Graves' hyperthyroidism and ophthalmopathy. Amplification yielded TCR beta CDR3 regions, with RNA transcripts as the source. The study used the HTBI primer set for a first-round RT-PCR of the TCR CDR3. TCRdb passed the multiplex PCR reads through MiXCR, listing each CDR3 protein once. The sample lists about 420,000 distinct CDR3 sequences, approximately 14% occurring once. The source of the PBMCs was over 8.5 ml of fresh peripheral blood. This CDR3 region has 15 residues. Germline values: CDR1 SGHAT, CDR2 FQNNGV. The V end was cut by 7 bases, the J end by 3 bases, with 16 bases between.

This TCR came from a woman between 18 and 29 years old with Graves' hyperthyroidism. This sequence joins TRBV11-2 and TRBJ2-1; D is unresolved. The sequencing input was blood. CDR3 residues: CASTLRVDGYNEQFF. The CDR3 coding sequence is TGTGCCAGCACCCTCCGAGTGGATGGCTACAATGAGCAGTTCTTC.